These T cell receptor beta chains were read from a single sample in a study of T cell responses to AZD1222 COVID-19 vaccine. Sequencing used immunoSEQ multiplex PCR; TCRdb keeps in-frame clones, though not all of them. The table lists under 200,000 clones, approximately 90% of them singletons, with about 1.4% in the top ten. The starting material was peripheral blood, obtained on day 0 of AZD1222 vaccination. These receptors were collected from an adult in good health. CDR3s include the opening cysteine and the closing phenylalanine or tryptophan. D genes are given only for firm matches. The size field is filled for only some rows; it gives once, few, many or a size class.

size: NA; length: 13; V: TRBV28; J: TRBJ2-4; D: TRBD2; CDR3: CASTSAGVNIQYF; DNA: TGTGCCAGCACCTCCGCGGGGGTGAACATTCAGTACTTC
size: few; length: 13; V: TRBV12-3/TRBV12-4; J: TRBJ1-1; D: NA; CDR3: CASRDRTGTEAFF; DNA: TGTGCCAGCAGGGATCGGACGGGCACTGAAGCTTTCTTT
size: NA; length: 17; V: TRBV7-2; J: TRBJ1-6; D: NA; CDR3: CASSLVVRVTANSPLHF; DNA: TGTGCCAGCAGCTTAGTTGTCAGGGTCACGGCTAATTCACCCCTCCACTTT
size: NA; length: 10; V: TRBV28; J: TRBJ1-2; D: NA; CDR3: CATDSYGYTF; DNA: TGTGCCACAGACAGCTATGGCTACACCTTC
size: NA; length: 14; V: TRBV6-5; J: TRBJ1-6; D: TRBD1; CDR3: CASRKGDSPSPLHF; DNA: TGTGCCAGCAGAAAAGGGGACAGCCCTTCACCCCTCCACTTT
size: NA; length: 14; V: TRBV2; J: TRBJ1-5; D: TRBD1; CDR3: CASSGQGLNQPQHF; DNA: TGTGCCAGCAGCGGACAGGGGTTAAATCAGCCCCAGCATTTT
size: NA; length: 14; V: TRBV5-1; J: TRBJ1-2; D: NA; CDR3: CASSWRQRPYGYTF; DNA: TGCGCCAGCAGTTGGAGACAGCGCCCCTATGGCTACACCTTC
size: NA; length: 14; V: TRBV11-3; J: TRBJ2-5; D: NA; CDR3: CASSLRDSEETQYF; DNA: TGTGCCAGCAGCCTCCGAGACAGCGAAGAGACCCAGTACTTC
size: NA; length: 15; V: TRBV27; J: TRBJ2-7; D: NA; CDR3: CASSLSRGGGYEQYF; DNA: TGTGCCAGCAGTTTATCGCGCGGGGGCGGCTACGAGCAGTACTTC
size: NA; length: 15; V: TRBV4-3; J: TRBJ2-3; D: NA; CDR3: CASSQVRAGTDTQYF; DNA: TGCGCCAGCAGCCAAGTGAGGGCGGGCACAGATACGCAGTATTTT
size: once; length: 15; V: TRBV6-6; J: TRBJ1-3; D: NA; CDR3: CASSYPGPSGNTIYF; DNA: TGTGCCAGCAGTTACCCAGGGCCCTCTGGAAACACCATATATTTT
size: NA; length: 16; V: TRBV28; J: TRBJ2-2; D: TRBD2; CDR3: CASNPGLAVNTGELFF; DNA: TGTGCCAGCAACCCGGGACTAGCGGTGAACACCGGGGAGCTGTTTTTT
size: once; length: 14; V: TRBV11-3; J: TRBJ1-1; D: NA; CDR3: CASSPQVVNTEAFF; DNA: TGTGCCAGCAGCCCCCAGGTGGTGAACACTGAAGCTTTCTTT
size: NA; length: 13; V: TRBV28; J: TRBJ1-1; D: NA; CDR3: CASSLQEDTEAFF; DNA: TGTGCCAGCAGTTTGCAGGAGGACACTGAAGCTTTCTTT
size: NA; length: 15; V: TRBV6-2/TRBV6-3; J: TRBJ2-7; D: TRBD1; CDR3: CASSPWTGTLNEQYF; DNA: TGTGCCAGCAGTCCCTGGACAGGGACTCTCAACGAGCAGTACTTC
size: NA; length: 13; V: TRBV11-2; J: TRBJ2-4; D: NA; CDR3: CASSTLAKNIQYF; DNA: TGTGCCAGCAGCACTTTAGCCAAAAACATTCAGTACTTC